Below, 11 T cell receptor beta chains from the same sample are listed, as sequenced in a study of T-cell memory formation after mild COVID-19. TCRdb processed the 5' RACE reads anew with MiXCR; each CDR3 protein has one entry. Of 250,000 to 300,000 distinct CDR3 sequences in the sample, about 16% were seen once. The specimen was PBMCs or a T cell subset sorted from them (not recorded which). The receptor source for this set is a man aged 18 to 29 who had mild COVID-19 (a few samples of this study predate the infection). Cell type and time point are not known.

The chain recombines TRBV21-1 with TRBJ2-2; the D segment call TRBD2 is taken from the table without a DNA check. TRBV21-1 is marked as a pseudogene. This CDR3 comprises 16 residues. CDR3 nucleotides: TGTGCCAGCAGTCAGACCGGGACTACAAGCCACGTGGAGCTGTTTTTT. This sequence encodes CASSQTGTTSHVELFF.

The DNA of the CDR3 is TGTGCCAGCAGCGCCCGACTAGCGGGGGATTCCTACGAGCAGTACTTC. It yields the protein CASSARLAGDSYEQYF. The V call is TRBV7-9, the J call TRBJ2-7, with 12 positions matching TRBD2. Germline V gene lookup returns CDR1 SEHNR and CDR2 FQNEAQ (reference sequence). V dropped 5 bases and J dropped 1; count of bases not matched to a gene: 6. This CDR3 comprises 16 residues.

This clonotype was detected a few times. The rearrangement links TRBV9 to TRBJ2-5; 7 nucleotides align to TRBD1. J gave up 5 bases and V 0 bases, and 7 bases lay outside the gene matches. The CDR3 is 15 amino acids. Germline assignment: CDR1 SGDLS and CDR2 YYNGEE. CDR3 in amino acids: CASSVAPAGGETQYF. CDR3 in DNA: TGTGCCAGCAGCGTAGCCCCGGCAGGGGGTGAGACCCAGTACTTC.

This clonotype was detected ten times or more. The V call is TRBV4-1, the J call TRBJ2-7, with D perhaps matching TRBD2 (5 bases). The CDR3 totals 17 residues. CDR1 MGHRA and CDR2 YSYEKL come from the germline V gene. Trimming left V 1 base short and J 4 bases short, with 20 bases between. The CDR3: CASSQVSPAGSRYEQYF. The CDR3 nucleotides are TGCGCCAGCAGCCAAGTCAGTCCGGCGGGTTCTCGATACGAGCAGTACTTC.

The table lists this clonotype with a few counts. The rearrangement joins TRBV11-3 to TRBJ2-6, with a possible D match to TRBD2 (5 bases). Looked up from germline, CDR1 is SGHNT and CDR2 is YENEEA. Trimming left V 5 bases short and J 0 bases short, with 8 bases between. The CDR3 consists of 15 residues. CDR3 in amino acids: CASSQRDSGANVLTF. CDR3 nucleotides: TGTGCCAGCAGCCAGAGGGACTCTGGGGCCAACGTCCTGACTTTC.

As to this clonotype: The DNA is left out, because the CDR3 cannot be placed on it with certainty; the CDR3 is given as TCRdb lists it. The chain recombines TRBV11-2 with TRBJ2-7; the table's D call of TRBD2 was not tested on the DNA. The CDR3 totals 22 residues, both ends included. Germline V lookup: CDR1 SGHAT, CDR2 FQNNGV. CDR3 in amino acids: CASSPLSHYEQYFGPGRGEQYF.

In nucleotides, the CDR3 is TGTGCCAGCAGCCCTCCATTGGGGAACACCGGGGAGCTGTTTTTT. Protein product: CASSPPLGNTGELFF. This chain joins TRBV11-1 and TRBJ2-2; D uncertain. Between the trimmed V and J ends, which lost 5 bases and 1 base, there was a span of 11 bases. This CDR3 is built from 15 residues. Germline-derived CDR1 and CDR2 are SGHAT and FQDESV (reference sequence).

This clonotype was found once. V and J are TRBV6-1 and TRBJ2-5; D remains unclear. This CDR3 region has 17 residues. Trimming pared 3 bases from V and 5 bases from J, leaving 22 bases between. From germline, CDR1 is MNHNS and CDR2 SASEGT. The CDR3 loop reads CASSDPFRAAELETQYF. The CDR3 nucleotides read TGTGCCAGCAGTGATCCCTTCCGGGCCGCCGAGTTGGAGACCCAGTACTTC.

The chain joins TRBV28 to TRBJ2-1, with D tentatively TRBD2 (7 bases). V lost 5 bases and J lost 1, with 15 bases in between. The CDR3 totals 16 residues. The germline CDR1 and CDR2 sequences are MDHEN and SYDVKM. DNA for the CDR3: TGTGCCAGCAGTCTGGGGGGGGCTGAGTCCTACAATGAGCAGTTCTTC. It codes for CASSLGGAESYNEQFF.

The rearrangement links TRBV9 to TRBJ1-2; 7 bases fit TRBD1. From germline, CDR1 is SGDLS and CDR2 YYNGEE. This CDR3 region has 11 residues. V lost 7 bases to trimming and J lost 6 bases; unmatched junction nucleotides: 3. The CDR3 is CASGDRDGYTF. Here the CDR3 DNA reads TGTGCCAGCGGAGACAGGGATGGCTACACCTTC.

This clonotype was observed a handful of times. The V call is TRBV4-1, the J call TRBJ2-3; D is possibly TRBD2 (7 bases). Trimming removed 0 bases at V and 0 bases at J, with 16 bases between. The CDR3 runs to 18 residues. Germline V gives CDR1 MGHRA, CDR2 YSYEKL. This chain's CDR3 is CASSQERRRGLSTDTQYF. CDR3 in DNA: TGCGCCAGCAGCCAAGAGCGTCGGCGGGGGCTTAGCACAGATACGCAGTATTTT.